One and the same sample provided the 11 T cell receptor beta chains below, sequenced in a study of cytomegalovirus exposure and HLA in healthy donors. With 60 Vbeta and 13 Jbeta primers, the PCR was carried out. Profiling relied on immunoSEQ multiplex PCR, and the TCRdb table lists in-frame clones only, not all of them. The data contain 85,000 to 130,000 clones, more than 60% of them singletons. Sequenced material: PBMCs. The receptors shown here come from a middle-aged man in good health and CMV-seronegative.

The rearrangement links TRBV9 to TRBJ2-5; 8 bases align to TRBD1. Germline CDR1 is SGDLS and CDR2 is YYNGEE. The ends lost 4 bases at V and 1 base at J; junction bases unmatched: 6. The length of the CDR3 is 15 residues. This CDR3 reads CASSIGTGVQETQYF. The CDR3 DNA reads TGTGCCAGCAGCATCGGGACAGGAGTCCAAGAGACCCAGTACTTC.

The chain has TRBV7-8 and TRBJ2-3; weak D call: TRBD2 (6 bases). In germline, CDR1 is SGHVS, CDR2 FQNEAQ. The CDR3 sequence is 16 residues long. The CDR3 DNA reads TGTGCAGCTGGACGCCTTAGCGGAAAAGGGGCAGATACGCAGTATTTT. It specifies CAAGRLSGKGADTQYF. The whole variable domain, filled in from reference TRBV7-8 and TRBJ2-3, reads GAGVSQSPRYKVAKRGQDVALRCDPISGHVSLFWYQQALGQGPEFLTYFQNEAQLDKSGLPSDRFFAERPEGSVSTLKIQRTQQEDSAVYLCAAGRLSGKGADTQYFGPGTRLTVL.

V is TRBV7-9 and J is TRBJ1-2; 7 nucleotides agree with TRBD1. Germline CDR1 SEHNR, CDR2 FQNEAQ (reference sequence). This CDR3 is built from 15 residues. Trimming at V came to 2 bases and at J to 0 bases, leaving 3 bases not matched to a gene. The CDR3 spells CASSLWDSSNYGYTF. CDR3 bases: TGTGCCAGCAGCTTATGGGACAGCTCTAACTATGGCTACACCTTC.

The rearrangement uses TRBV6-5 and TRBJ1-5; possible D gene TRBD1, 5 bases. Germline V gene lookup returns CDR1 MNHEY and CDR2 SVGAGI. V was clipped by 10 bases and J by 2 bases, with 18 bases between them. The CDR3 has 15 amino acids. The CDR3 region has the DNA TGTGCCACAAGGGGTGGGAATGGAGGCAATCAGCCCCAGCATTTT. The encoded protein is CATRGGNGGNQPQHF.

The chain joins TRBV6-5 to TRBJ2-1; TRBD2 is a possible D gene (6 bases). The germline CDR1 and CDR2 sequences are MNHEY and SVGAGI. The CDR3 sequence is 14 residues long. The V and J ends lost 4 bases and 5 bases respectively, with 12 bases between them. In nucleotides, the CDR3 is TGTGCCAGCAGTTCAGGAGGGACCCACAATGAGCAGTTCTTC. Its protein product is CASSSGGTHNEQFF.

In DNA, the CDR3 is TGTGCCAGCAGCCCGGGGGGAGACTACGAGCAGTACTTC. The encoded protein is CASSPGGDYEQYF. The chain has TRBV7-8 and TRBJ2-7; 7 positions match TRBD2. Germline V gene lookup returns CDR1 SGHVS and CDR2 FQNEAQ. V lost 5 bases to trimming and J lost 3 bases; unmatched junction nucleotides: 4. The CDR3 is 13 amino acids. The full variable domain, in which reference TRBV7-8 and TRBJ2-7 provide the parts outside the CDR3, is GAGVSQSPRYKVAKRGQDVALRCDPISGHVSLFWYQQALGQGPEFLTYFQNEAQLDKSGLPSDRFFAERPEGSVSTLKIQRTQQEDSAVYLCASSPGGDYEQYFGPGTRLTVT.

CDR3 in amino acids: CASSPRENYGYTF. The CDR3 DNA is TGTGCCAGCTCACCAAGAGAGAACTATGGCTACACCTTC. The chain uses TRBV18 and TRBJ1-2, with unresolved D. The germline gives CDR1 KGHSH, CDR2 LQKENI. The CDR3 has 13 residues. With 2 bases removed from V and 2 bases from J, the gap between germline ends came to 6 bases.

The V and J genes are TRBV7-9 and TRBJ1-1; D is unclear. The germline CDR1 and CDR2 sequences are SEHNR and FQNEAQ (reference sequence). Trimming shortened V by 5 bases and J by 6 bases, and 16 bases separated the two germline ends. This CDR3 region has 14 residues. The CDR3 sequence is CASSADPRGSEAFF. The CDR3 DNA follows: TGTGCCAGCAGCGCCGACCCTCGAGGCTCTGAAGCTTTCTTT.

The chain has TRBV5-1 and TRBJ2-5; D is possibly TRBD1 (6 bases). This CDR3 region has 13 residues. Germline V gene data show CDR1 as SGHRS and CDR2 as YFSETQ. The V end was cut by 5 bases, the J end by 4 bases, with 12 bases between. As DNA, the CDR3 is TGCGCCAGCAGTTATTCGACAGGAGAGACCCAGTACTTC. This encodes CASSYSTGETQYF.

This rearrangement joins TRBV5-4 to TRBJ2-5, with D possibly being TRBD2 (5 bases). Gene TRBJ2-7 matches the end of the DNA better, so the J call may be wrong. There are 16 residues in the CDR3. Germline loops: CDR1 SGHNT, CDR2 YYREEE (reference sequence). The CDR3 reads CASSSTASLVPYEQYF. The CDR3 region has the DNA TGTGCCAGCAGCTCGACCGCTAGCCTGGTTCCCTACGAGCAGTACTTC.

V usage is TRBV2 and J usage is TRBJ1-3; D call uncertain. This CDR3 is built from 14 residues. Per the germline V gene, CDR1 is SNHLY and CDR2 is FYNNEI. Trimming took off 6 bases at V and 4 bases at J, with 13 bases between the two ends. CDR3 nucleotides: TGTGCCAGCAGAAGGGAGTTCGGAGGAAACACCATATATTTT. Its protein is CASRREFGGNTIYF.